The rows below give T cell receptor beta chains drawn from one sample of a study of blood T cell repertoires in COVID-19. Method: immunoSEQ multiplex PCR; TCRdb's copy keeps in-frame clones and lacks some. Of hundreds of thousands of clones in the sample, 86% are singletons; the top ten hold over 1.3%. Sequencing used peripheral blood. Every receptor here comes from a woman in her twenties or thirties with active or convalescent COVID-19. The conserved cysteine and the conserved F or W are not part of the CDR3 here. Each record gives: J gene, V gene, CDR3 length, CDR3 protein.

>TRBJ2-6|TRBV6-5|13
ASSYGGAGANVLT
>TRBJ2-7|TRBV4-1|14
ASSQMTGPGYDEQY
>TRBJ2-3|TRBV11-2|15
ASSLVGGGHKGDTQY
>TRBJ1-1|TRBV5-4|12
ASSLAGANTEAF
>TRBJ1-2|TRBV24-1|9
ATSSGSGYT
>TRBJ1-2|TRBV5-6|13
ASSSRGGRYYGYT
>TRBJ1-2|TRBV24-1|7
ASNNGYT
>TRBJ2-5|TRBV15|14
ATSGVAGGFQETQY
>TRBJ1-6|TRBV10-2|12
ASSETGQGSPLH
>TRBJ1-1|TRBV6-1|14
ASSEEQGRGITEAF
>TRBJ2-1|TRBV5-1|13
ASRIGLGTGNEQF
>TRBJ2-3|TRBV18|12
ASSPRTNTDTQY
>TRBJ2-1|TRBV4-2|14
ASSQGAGETGNEQF
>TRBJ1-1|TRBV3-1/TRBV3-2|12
ASSQGTLNTEAF
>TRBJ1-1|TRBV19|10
ASSLIPFGAF
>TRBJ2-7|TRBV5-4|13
ASSVPGQGAYEQY
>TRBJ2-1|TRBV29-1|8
SVLNNEQF